The 27 T cell receptor beta chains below come from one sample, sequenced in a study of cytomegalovirus exposure and HLA in healthy donors. Researchers ran the PCR with 60 Vbeta and 13 Jbeta primers. Libraries were prepared by immunoSEQ multiplex PCR; TCRdb keeps only in-frame clonotypes and omits some of them. The sample records tens of thousands of clones, roughly 70% being singletons. Sample: PBMCs. Every receptor here comes from a man aged 60-69 years in good health and CMV-seropositive.

This chain uses TRBV28 with TRBJ2-1; a possible D gene is TRBD1 (5 bases). Germline V gene data show CDR1 as MDHEN and CDR2 as SYDVKM. Trimming cost V 3 bases and J 8 bases, with 14 bases left between them. CDR3 length: 14 residues. The CDR3 loop is CASSLGQPFDEQFF. Written as DNA, the CDR3 is TGTGCCAGCAGTTTGGGGCAGCCCTTCGATGAGCAGTTCTTC. The entire variable domain, with the rest obtained from reference TRBV28 and TRBJ2-1, is as follows: DVKVTQSSRYLVKRTGEKVFLECVQDMDHENMFWYRQDPGLGLRLIYFSYDVKMKEKGDIPEGYSVSREKKERFSLILESASTNQTSMYLCASSLGQPFDEQFFGPGTRLTVL.

There are a few counts of this clone. This chain links TRBV30 with TRBJ1-3; D ambiguous. This CDR3 region has 12 residues. Trimming pared 0 bases from V and 9 bases from J, leaving 9 bases between. Germline CDR1 and CDR2: GTSNPN and SVGIG (reference sequence). The CDR3 protein is CAWSVPGATIYF. The DNA for the CDR3 is TGTGCCTGGAGTGTACCAGGTGCCACCATATATTTT.

This clone has a single count. This rearrangement joins TRBV9 to TRBJ2-1; 7 bases are a match to TRBD2. J was trimmed by 4 bases and V by 3 bases; bases with no gene match: 7. The CDR3 consists of 15 residues. The germline V gene has CDR1 SGDLS and CDR2 YYNGEE. The CDR3 loop is CASSAKTSLYNEQFF. CDR3 DNA sequence: TGTGCCAGCAGCGCTAAGACTAGCCTATACAATGAGCAGTTCTTC.

V usage is TRBV6-5 and J usage is TRBJ2-2; TRBD1 agrees at 9 bases. The J segment lost 5 bases and the V segment lost 5 bases, leaving 3 bases of the junction unmatched. Germline V lookup: CDR1 MNHEY, CDR2 SVGAGI. The CDR3 totals 14 residues. Here the CDR3 reads CASSRGTGTGELFF. DNA for the CDR3: TGTGCCAGCAGTCGGGGGACAGGGACCGGGGAGCTGTTTTTT.

The V and J genes are TRBV9 and TRBJ1-6; D may be TRBD1 (6 bases). The CDR3 contains 15 residues. The V gene lost 4 bases and the J gene lost 9 bases, with 17 bases spanning the gap. CDR1 SGDLS and CDR2 YYNGEE come from the germline V gene. CDR3 amino acids: CASSPRQGLSSPLHF. The CDR3 DNA reads TGTGCCAGCAGCCCCCGTCAGGGGTTAAGTTCACCCCTCCACTTT. Full variable domain (missing parts from reference TRBV9 and TRBJ1-6): DSGVTQTPKHLITATGQRVTLRCSPRSGDLSVYWYQQSLDQGLQFLIQYYNGEERAKGNILERFSAQQFPDLHSELNLSSLELGDSALYFCASSPRQGLSSPLHFGNGTRLTVT.

The chain employs TRBV6-5 and TRBJ1-2, with 9 bases lining up with TRBD1. The germline CDR1 and CDR2 sequences are MNHEY and SVGAGI. The trim removed 2 bases at V and 6 bases at J, leaving 1 base unmatched. The CDR3 consists of 13 residues. The CDR3 sequence: CASSYRDRDGYTF. DNA for the CDR3: TGTGCCAGCAGTTACCGGGACAGGGATGGCTACACCTTC.

This clone was observed a single time. This sequence joins TRBV5-1 and TRBJ2-6; D is possibly TRBD1 (5 bases). The germline V and J ends were trimmed by 0 bases and 1 base, with 17 bases remaining between them. Germline V gives CDR1 SGHRS, CDR2 YFSETQ. The CDR3 extends over 19 amino acids. This chain's CDR3 is CASSLATWTFHSGANVLTF. The DNA for the CDR3 is TGCGCCAGCAGCTTGGCTACTTGGACATTTCATTCTGGGGCCAACGTCCTGACTTTC. The entire variable domain, with the rest obtained from reference TRBV5-1 and TRBJ2-6, is as follows: KAGVTQTPRYLIKTRGQQVTLSCSPISGHRSVSWYQQTPGQGLQFLFEYFSETQRNKGNFPGRFSGRQFSNSRSEMNVSTLELGDSALYLCASSLATWTFHSGANVLTFGAGSRLTVL.

The V call is TRBV7-2, the J call TRBJ2-2, with TRBD1 matching over 7 bases. There are 17 residues in the CDR3. Per germline, CDR1 SGHTA and CDR2 FQGNSA. Trimming at V came to 1 base and at J to 0 bases, leaving 5 bases not matched to a gene. This chain's CDR3 is CASSLGGQSTNTGELFF. CDR3 nucleotides: TGTGCCAGCAGCTTAGGGGGACAGTCAACGAACACCGGGGAGCTGTTTTTT.

As regards this clone: Relative to the germline gene, one junction end is altered; a read error may explain this. The sample has other DNA sequences that encode this CDR3 too. The gene calls are TRBV7-6 and TRBJ2-7, with TRBD2 matching 11 bases. CDR1 SGHVS and CDR2 FNYEAQ come from the germline V gene. The CDR3 extends over 17 amino acids. As DNA, the CDR3 is TGCGCCAGCAGCCCCCTTTATTCGACTAGCGGGGCCTACGAGCAGTACTTC. This translates into CASSPLYSTSGAYEQYF.

The chain combines TRBV5-8 with TRBJ2-1; 8 nucleotides match TRBD2. Germline lookup yields CDR1 SGHTS and CDR2 YDEGEE. Trimming took 4 bases from V and 1 from J; bases not matched to a gene: 4. The CDR3 totals 15 residues. CDR3 residues: CASSRRGGSYNEQFF. CDR3 DNA: TGTGCCAGCAGCCGACGGGGGGGTTCCTACAATGAGCAGTTCTTC.

J is TRBJ2-7 and V is TRBV5-1; D unresolved. With 0 bases removed from V and 1 base from J, the gap between germline ends came to 11 bases. The germline CDR1 and CDR2 sequences are SGHRS and YFSETQ. The CDR3 runs 15 residues. As DNA, the CDR3 is TGCGCCAGCAGCTTGGATCCAATGGAGTCCTACGAGCAGTACTTC. The encoded protein is CASSLDPMESYEQYF.

V is TRBV10-1 and J is TRBJ2-3; the match to TRBD2 covers 11 bases. From germline, CDR1 is WNHNN and CDR2 SYGVQD (reference sequence). The CDR3 runs 15 residues. With V trimmed by 5 bases and J by 4 bases, 5 bases remained unmatched. The CDR3 DNA sequence: TGCGCCAGCAGTATCGGACTAGCGGGTCCAGATACGCAGTATTTT. This encodes CASSIGLAGPDTQYF.

This chain uses TRBV20-1 with TRBJ2-5; D unclear. This CDR3 comprises 11 residues. The ends were cut back, 6 bases at V and 7 bases at J, with 12 bases in the middle. CDR1 and CDR2 (germline): DFQATT, SNEGSKA (reference sequence). CDR3 region: CSARRSGTQYF. CDR3 DNA sequence: TGCAGTGCACGGCGGTCGGGGACCCAGTACTTC.

The rearrangement links TRBV2 to TRBJ1-5, with TRBD1 matching over 10 bases. The CDR3 runs to 14 residues. Germline values: CDR1 SNHLY, CDR2 FYNNEI. Unmatched junction bases numbered 6, after V lost 7 bases and J lost 6 bases. This chain's CDR3 is CASMMTGGSQPQHF. The CDR3 coding sequence is TGTGCCAGCATGATGACAGGGGGCAGTCAGCCCCAGCATTTT. Full variable domain (remainder filled in from reference TRBV2 and TRBJ1-5): EPEVTQTPSHQVTQMGQEVILRCVPISNHLYFYWYRQILGQKVEFLVSFYNNEISEKSEIFDDQFSVERPDGSNFTLKIRSTKLEDSAMYFCASMMTGGSQPQHFGDGTRLSIL.

The chain joins TRBV4-2 to TRBJ2-2, with D tentatively TRBD1 (5 bases). Between the trimmed V and J ends, which lost 0 bases and 8 bases, there was a span of 13 bases. The CDR3 consists of 15 residues. Germline CDR1 is LGHNA and CDR2 is YNFKEQ. The DNA for the CDR3 is TGTGCCAGCAGCCAAGATCAACAGGCCGGTGGGGAGCTGTTTTTT. Its translation is CASSQDQQAGGELFF.

The CDR3 protein is CASSLDREYGYTF. The CDR3 nucleotides are TGTGCCAGTAGCCTGGACAGGGAGTACGGCTACACCTTC. The genes are TRBV19 and TRBJ1-2, with 8 bases lining up with TRBD1. This CDR3 spans 13 amino acids. V lost 6 bases to trimming and J lost 8 bases; unmatched junction nucleotides: 8. CDR1 is LNHDA and CDR2 is SQIVND in the germline V gene (reference sequence).

This clone was counted a few times. The gene calls are TRBV5-6 and TRBJ1-1; D may be TRBD1 (5 bases). The CDR3 is made up of 14 amino acids. With 3 bases removed from V and 0 bases from J, the gap between germline ends came to 9 bases. In germline, CDR1 is SGHDT, CDR2 YYEEEE. CDR3 residues: CASSSTELNTEAFF. The CDR3 nucleotides are TGTGCCAGCAGCTCGACAGAGTTGAACACTGAAGCTTTCTTT.

The rearrangement joins TRBV2 to TRBJ2-5, with no clear D. The CDR3 loop spans 14 amino acids. Trimming cost V 5 bases and J 0 bases, with 10 bases left between them. Germline CDR1 reads SNHLY; CDR2 reads FYNNEI. Written as DNA, the CDR3 is TGTGCCAGCAGTTCAACCAACAACCAAGAGACCCAGTACTTC. As protein: CASSSTNNQETQYF.

This rearrangement joins TRBV5-1 to TRBJ2-3; the match to TRBD2 covers 12 bases. The junction had 1 base not matched to a gene; V was cut back by 1 base and J by 1 base. The CDR3 has 16 amino acids. Germline V gives CDR1 SGHRS, CDR2 YFSETQ. The CDR3 nucleotides are TGCGCCAGCAGCTTGCGACTAGCGGGGGGCACAGATACGCAGTATTTT. Its translation is CASSLRLAGGTDTQYF.

The chain combines TRBV28 with TRBJ1-2; 7 nucleotides match TRBD1. V shed 5 bases and J 4 bases; nucleotides not matched to a gene: 13. The CDR3 covers 16 residues. In germline, CDR1 is MDHEN, CDR2 SYDVKM. CDR3 in DNA: TGTGCCAGCAGTGGGGACAGCCTCGGAGTGGGCTATGGCTACACCTTC. It translates to CASSGDSLGVGYGYTF.

This rearrangement joins TRBV5-6 to TRBJ2-3, with 7 bases fitting TRBD1. The CDR3 sequence is 16 residues long. The germline V gene encodes CDR1 SGHDT and CDR2 YYEEEE. Trimming cost V 4 bases and J 7 bases; bases outside gene matches: 15. The CDR3, as DNA: TGTGCCAGCAGCCTGACAGTAACAGGGGCTGTAAATACGCAGTATTTT. It codes for CASSLTVTGAVNTQYF.

The rearrangement links TRBV28 to TRBJ1-2, with D tentatively TRBD1 (5 bases). CDR1 is MDHEN and CDR2 is SYDVKM in the germline V gene. The CDR3 is 12 amino acids. V dropped 3 bases and J dropped 5 bases, with 7 bases sitting between them. Here the CDR3 reads CASSFRQYGYTF. CDR3 nucleotide sequence: TGTGCCAGCAGTTTTAGACAGTATGGCTACACCTTC.

This chain uses TRBV13 with TRBJ1-6; 7 positions match TRBD1. The CDR3 totals 16 residues. Germline V gene data show CDR1 as PRHDT and CDR2 as FYEKMQ (reference sequence). Unmatched junction bases numbered 5, after V lost 0 bases and J lost 6 bases. CDR3 in DNA: TGTGCCAGCAGCTTAGGCCTGCAGGGGGTTAATTCACCCCTCCACTTT. This sequence encodes CASSLGLQGVNSPLHF.

This chain connects TRBV29-1 to TRBJ1-4, with D possibly being TRBD1 (5 bases). The ends were cut back, 6 bases at V and 4 bases at J, with 15 bases in the middle. Germline V lookup: CDR1 SQVTM, CDR2 ANQGSEA. The CDR3 has 14 residues. CDR3 loop: CSVGPGTGNEKLFF. The CDR3 DNA follows: TGCAGCGTAGGCCCCGGGACTGGTAATGAAAAACTGTTTTTT.

This clone showed up just once. CDR3 protein: CASSYSETRGEQFF. The CDR3, as DNA: TGTGCCAGCAGTTACTCAGAGACCCGCGGAGAGCAGTTCTTC. This chain connects TRBV6-5 to TRBJ2-1; D gene uncertain. The CDR3 consists of 14 residues. Between the trimmed V and J ends, which lost 0 bases and 10 bases, there was a span of 13 bases. The germline V gene encodes CDR1 MNHEY and CDR2 SVGAGI.

This clone was seen more than once but under ten times. The chain links TRBV6-5 to TRBJ2-2; TRBD2 aligns across 7 bases. CDR1 is MNHEY and CDR2 is SVGAGI in the germline V gene. The J segment lost 1 base and the V segment lost 2 bases, leaving 1 base of the junction unmatched. CDR3 length: 15 amino acids. The CDR3 sequence: CASSYTGGNTGELFF. The CDR3 DNA reads TGTGCCAGCAGTTACACGGGAGGGAACACCGGGGAGCTGTTTTTT.

This chain connects TRBV27 to TRBJ2-3; 8 nucleotides match TRBD2. Germline V gene data show CDR1 as MNHEY and CDR2 as SMNVEV (reference sequence). The CDR3 covers 16 residues. Trimming at V came to 6 bases and at J to 2 bases, leaving 10 bases not matched to a gene. This CDR3 reads CASSEIGGGNTDTQYF. The CDR3 nucleotides are TGTGCCAGCAGCGAGATCGGCGGGGGGAACACAGATACGCAGTATTTT.